These T cell receptor beta chains were read from a single sample in a study of shared clonotypes between healthy human individuals. Produced via immunoSEQ multiplex PCR; TCRdb's table is partial and in-frame only. There are about 960,000 clones in the sample; over 75% occur only once, and nearly 1.5% lies in the top ten. Sequencing was done on a sample of memory CD4+ T cells sorted from blood. These receptors all come from a man between 18 and 29 years old in good health. Both conserved end residues are part of each CDR3. The D gene is left open where the match is weak. Only some rows state a clone size, as once, few, many or a class for expanded clones.

TRBJ2-2 TRBD2 few TRBV7-2 CASSFGDYYTGELFF TGTGCCAGCAGCTTTGGGGACTATTACACCGGGGAGCTGTTTTTT
TRBJ1-6 . . TRBV9 CASSVDPLEGGSWNSYNSPLHF TGTGCCAGCAGCGTAGACCCCCTCGAGGGAGGGAGCTGGAACTCCTATAATTCACCCCTCCACTTT
TRBJ1-5 . . TRBV18 CASSLRDTNQPQHF TGTGCCAGCTCACTCCGGGACACTAATCAGCCCCAGCATTTT
TRBJ2-1 . . TRBV5-6 CASSLAGVYNEQFF TGTGCCAGCAGCTTGGCGGGAGTTTACAATGAGCAGTTCTTC
TRBJ2-3 TRBD1 . TRBV18 CASSSRDRGLGDTQYF TGTGCCAGCTCATCCCGGGACAGGGGGCTCGGAGATACGCAGTATTTT
TRBJ1-2 TRBD1 . TRBV27 CASGTGPNYGYTF TGTGCCAGCGGGACAGGTCCTAACTATGGCTACACCTTC
TRBJ1-2 . . TRBV9 CASSAEVYSANYGYTF TGTGCCAGCAGCGCTGAAGTGTATTCAGCTAACTATGGCTACACCTTC
TRBJ1-6 TRBD1 . TRBV27 CASSLTGERNSPLHF TGTGCCAGCAGCCTGACAGGGGAACGGAATTCACCCCTCCACTTT
TRBJ1-5 . . TRBV4-3 CASSQDSSNQPQHF TGCGCCAGCAGCCAAGACAGTAGCAATCAGCCCCAGCATTTT
TRBJ1-1 . . TRBV30 CAWSVHSKKWNTEAFF TGTGCCTGGAGTGTCCACAGCAAAAAGTGGAACACTGAAGCTTTCTTT
TRBJ2-7 TRBD1 . TRBV28 CASGPQGRGEYEQYF TGTGCCAGCGGACCACAGGGGAGAGGGGAGTACGAGCAGTACTTC
TRBJ2-1 . once TRBV7-9 CASSPTTFSSYNEQFF TGTGCCAGCAGCCCTACTACCTTTAGCTCCTACAATGAGCAGTTCTTC
TRBJ1-1 . . TRBV29-1 CSVYVRTEAFF TGCAGCGTTTATGTAAGAACTGAAGCTTTCTTT
TRBJ2-7 TRBD2 once TRBV27 CASSRTRLGPSSYEQYF TGTGCCAGCAGTCGGACTAGACTGGGTCCGAGCTCCTACGAGCAGTACTTC
TRBJ1-1 TRBD1 once TRBV18 CASSPSRSGTAPEAFF TGTGCCAGCTCCCCTTCTCGCTCAGGGACAGCGCCTGAAGCTTTCTTT
TRBJ2-7 TRBD2 once TRBV5-1 CASSLGTSGGLGEQYF TGCGCCAGCAGCTTAGGGACTAGCGGGGGCCTGGGGGAGCAGTACTTC
TRBJ2-3 . . TRBV5-6 CASSLVSGTKADTQYF TGTGCCAGCAGCTTGGTCTCTGGGACAAAGGCAGATACGCAGTATTTT
TRBJ1-1 TRBD1 . TRBV7-8 CASIEGAGTEAFF TGTGCCAGCATTGAGGGGGCGGGCACTGAAGCTTTCTTT
TRBJ2-5 . many TRBV7-9 CASSSGLSQETQYF TGTGCCAGCAGCTCCGGACTAAGCCAAGAGACCCAGTACTTC
TRBJ2-7 . few TRBV6-1 CASTQGFRYEQYF TGTGCCAGCACCCAGGGGTTCCGCTACGAGCAGTACTTC
TRBJ2-1 . . TRBV7-2 CASSSTGTLNEQFF TGTGCCAGCAGCTCCACCGGGACCCTCAATGAGCAGTTCTTC
TRBJ2-1 . . TRBV2 CASKAGVYNEQFF TGTGCCAGCAAAGCAGGCGTCTACAATGAGCAGTTCTTC
TRBJ2-5 . . TRBV9 CASSVGGNQETQYF TGTGCCAGCAGCGTAGGAGGGAACCAAGAGACCCAGTACTTC
TRBJ2-7 TRBD2 . TRBV11-1 CASRKRGATYEQYF TGTGCCAGCAGGAAGCGGGGGGCGACCTACGAGCAGTACTTC
TRBJ2-7 . . TRBV11-2 CASSPVRPSSYEQYF TGTGCCAGCAGCCCGGTCCGGCCGAGCTCCTACGAGCAGTACTTC
TRBJ1-5 TRBD1 . TRBV19 CASSLRDRFNQPQHF TGTGCCAGTAGTCTGCGGGACAGGTTCAATCAGCCCCAGCATTTT
TRBJ1-4 . . TRBV30 CAWSGTGVGEKLFF TGTGCCTGGAGTGGAACGGGGGTAGGGGAAAAACTGTTTTTT
TRBJ2-7 . . TRBV6-4 CASSGLGAYEQYF TGTGCCAGCAGTGGTTTAGGGGCCTACGAGCAGTACTTC
TRBJ1-1 TRBD1 many TRBV7-2 CASSLDPDRGRLAFF TGTGCCAGCAGCTTAGATCCGGACAGGGGGCGTTTGGCTTTCTTT
TRBJ2-3 . once TRBV4-3 CASSQGVLAPTDTQYF TGCGCCAGCAGCCAAGGGGTGCTAGCACCCACAGATACGCAGTATTTT
TRBJ2-1 TRBD2 . TRBV5-1 CASSTTIAGGYNEQFF TGCGCCAGCAGCACCACGATAGCGGGGGGCTACAATGAGCAGTTCTTC
TRBJ2-5 TRBD1 . TRBV2 CASLRDRDQETQYF TGTGCCAGCCTCCGGGACAGGGACCAAGAGACCCAGTACTTC
TRBJ2-7 . . TRBV27 CASSFGRSSYEQYF TGTGCCAGCAGTTTTGGCCGAAGCTCCTACGAGCAGTACTTC
TRBJ2-1 TRBD1 . TRBV2 CASSAGTGPAEQFF TGTGCCAGCAGTGCCGGGACAGGGCCCGCTGAGCAGTTCTTC
TRBJ2-3 . . TRBV11-2 CASSLERTDTQYF TGTGCCAGCAGCTTAGAGAGGACAGATACGCAGTATTTT
TRBJ2-3 TRBD2 . TRBV29-1 CSVETSGHTQYF TGCAGCGTTGAGACTAGCGGCCATACGCAGTATTTT